The 2 T cell receptor beta chains below all came from one sample that was sequenced in a study of T cell responses to AZD1222 COVID-19 vaccine (dated by TCRdb to the early 2020s). Library prep was done by the immunoSEQ multiplex PCR assay. Sourced from immuneACCESS, this table was stored by TCRdb with only in-frame sequences that have V and J called. A share of the clones is absent; for the studies checked, an unresolved V gene accounts for under half, and the remainder has no known explanation. The sample table holds 150,000 to 200,000 clones, of which 92% were seen once. The ten largest clones capture 1.3% of the sample. This specimen's time point label, per the study, means: about 28 days (+/-7) after the second vaccine dose. The sequencing used peripheral blood, collected 28 days after the second AZD1222 dose. The receptors shown here come from an adult who received the AZD1222 COVID-19 vaccine.

V and J are TRBV28 and TRBJ2-7; D is perhaps TRBD2 (5 bases). Per germline, CDR1 MDHEN and CDR2 SYDVKM. The CDR3 is 11 amino acids. Trimming removed 6 bases from V and 7 bases from J, with 10 bases in between. The CDR3 DNA is TGTGCCAGCAGACTAGAAGGGGAGCAGTACTTC. As protein: CASRLEGEQYF.

The chain carries TRBV24-1 and TRBJ2-1; D possibly corresponds to TRBD1 (6 bases). Germline CDR1 KGHDR, CDR2 SFDVKD. The V end was cut by 4 bases, the J end by 10 bases, with 7 bases between. This CDR3 contains 11 residues. Here the CDR3 reads CATSDRGEQFF. The CDR3 nucleotides are TGTGCCACCAGTGACAGGGGCGAGCAGTTCTTC.